This TCR beta chain appears in the sequencing data of a study of blood T cells in healthy people across ages (dated by TCRdb to between 2014 and 2017). The study in broad terms: Template switching captured roughly one uniquely barcoded TCR beta cDNA molecule per two T cells in model experiments. Using the same blood draw, the study looked at two additional independent replicas of 1 million unique cDNA reads for two donors, one aged 18 to 30 and the other aged 80 or older. Donors of different ages were randomly distributed across sequencing lanes to avoid experimental bias. The donors were split into four age groups: young (average 16 years), middle-aged (around 40), aged (more than 60) and long-lived (roughly 86). Using deep sequencing normalized with unique cDNA molecular identifiers, the study measured how TCR beta repertoire diversity changes with age.

CDR1 and CDR2, per the germline V gene (reference sequence), are DFQATT and SNEGSKA. From the cysteine up to the phenylalanine, the CDR3 has a length of 13 residues. Of the read, only the CDR3 DNA is kept; its 39 bases are in frame from base 1. What the study reported, not specific to this receptor: Because profiling used bulk unsorted PBMCs, naive and antigen-experienced compartments could not be compared conclusively. Because donor CMV infection status was unknown, age-related changes in expanded clonotypes were potentially confounded. The percentage of naive T cells measured by flow cytometry correlated strongly with observed TCR beta diversity. The long-lived group showed more naive CD4+ T cells, fewer expanded clones and increased TCR diversity than the aged group, suggesting age selection. Observed TCR beta diversity per million T cells fell roughly linearly with age, and a significant reduction was already apparent by age around 40. Estimates of total diversity based on one million sequenced T cells were considered lower bounds and underestimates.

Systemically healthy Caucasian individuals from Russia, approximately 39 in total and aged about 6 to 90 years, were included as donors. About 10 milliliters of peripheral blood were drawn from each donor into EDTA-treated Vacutainer tubes. Ficoll-Paque density-gradient centrifugation was used to isolate PBMCs, with at least 7 million obtained per sample. Trizol reagent was used to extract total RNA from PBMCs, with at least 6 micrograms per sample. Naive CD45RAhigh/CD27high T cell percentages were measured by flow cytometry on a PBMC aliquot from every donor. Libraries were built with 5' RACE. The reads were generated on an Illumina HiSeq 2500. A second about 7 to 11 cycle PCR used a sample-barcoded 5' primer and a J-beta primer mix. A unique molecular identifier was introduced onto each TCR beta cDNA molecule by a template-switch 5' adaptor carrying 12 random nucleotides. Each sample yielded at least 2.5 million CDR3-containing paired-end reads. The Mint cDNA synthesis kit, primed by a TRBC-specific oligonucleotide, was used to synthesize first-strand cDNA from all RNA. Following uracil-DNA glycosylase treatment, all cDNA underwent a first 18-cycle PCR with the universal primers M1SS and BC2_uni_R. The authors' analysis ran thus. For normalization, 1 million high-quality reads, each with a distinct molecular identifier, were randomly selected from each sample. Reads with shared molecular identifiers were discarded instead of being binned into consensus sequences. MiTCR, run with a Q25 quality threshold and the strictest error-elimination algorithm, handled CDR3 identification, clonotype clustering and error correction. A nonparametric unseen species model using Euler transformation provided a lower-bound estimate of total TCR beta diversity. Using fastp at Q25 and MiXCR, TCRdb reprocessed the public reads and kept productive beta chains. When rows share a CDR3 protein, they turn into one entry using the most common DNA and genes. For this entry, the V and J calls and clone size follow TCRdb and not the study's own pipeline. The sample contains 1.4 million or so distinct CDR3 sequences, roughly two fifths of them found a single time. Of the sample, more than 4% falls within the top ten clones.

A word on this clonotype: There is no known antigen for this receptor. This sequence may be a read error, since a much larger clone differs from it by one base.

The TCR sequence derives from a woman aged 18 to 35 in good health. Sequenced sample: blood. This sequence uses TRBV20-1 and TRBJ2-5; the D gene is perhaps TRBD2, on 6 matching bases. The J call is doubtful: the DNA matches TRBJ2-1 better. The nucleotide sequence reads as follows: TGCAGTGCTAGAGGGACTAACCAAGAGACCCAGTTCTTC. This sequence encodes CSARGTNQETQFF.